Shown below are 8 T cell receptor beta chains from a single sample sequenced in a study of cytomegalovirus exposure and HLA in healthy donors. Researchers ran the PCR with 60 Vbeta and 13 Jbeta primers. Some clones are missing from TCRdb's copy, which holds only in-frame ones; the method was immunoSEQ multiplex PCR. The sample lists over 150,000 clones, 77% occurring once. Sequenced input: PBMCs. The receptors were gathered from a woman in her 30s in good health and CMV-seropositive.

V and J are TRBV2 and TRBJ2-1; 8 positions match TRBD2. Germline-derived CDR1 and CDR2 are SNHLY and FYNNEI. The CDR3 contains 13 residues. V shed 10 bases and J 5 bases; nucleotides not matched to a gene: 7. CDR3 nucleotides: TGTGCCACCGAGCGGGAGAATAACAATGAGCAGTTCTTC. Its protein product is CATERENNNEQFF.

The chain recombines TRBV27 with TRBJ1-1; D is unresolved. Germline CDR1 reads MNHEY; CDR2 reads SMNVEV (reference sequence). The CDR3 has 13 amino acids. The germline V and J ends were trimmed by 6 bases and 1 base, with 9 bases remaining between them. CDR3 DNA sequence: TGTGCCAGCAGCCAGACACAGAACACTGAAGCTTTCTTT. Translated, it gives CASSQTQNTEAFF.

In this sample, this clone turned up a few times. This sequence joins TRBV27 and TRBJ2-7; no clear D. This CDR3 is 12 amino acids long. V was cut by 4 bases and J by 0 bases, with 4 bases left in between. CDR1 is MNHEY, CDR2 SMNVEV, per germline (reference sequence). The CDR3 DNA reads as TGTGCCAGCAGTTCCAGCTCCTACGAGCAGTACTTC. This sequence encodes CASSSSSYEQYF.

The chain is built from TRBV11-2 and TRBJ2-7; a possible D gene is TRBD1 (6 bases). The ends were cut back, 4 bases at V and 6 bases at J, with 25 bases in the middle. The CDR3 spans 17 residues. Germline values: CDR1 SGHAT, CDR2 FQNNGV. CDR3: CASSSTPSVRGQFEQYF. The CDR3 DNA follows: TGTGCCAGCAGCTCTACCCCCTCGGTAAGGGGACAATTCGAGCAGTACTTC.

The chain recombines TRBV5-6 with TRBJ1-3; TRBD1 is a possible D gene (6 bases). Per the germline V gene, CDR1 is SGHDT and CDR2 is YYEEEE. The CDR3 contains 16 residues. V was clipped by 7 bases and J by 0 bases, with 17 bases between them. DNA of the CDR3: TGTGCCAGCCGGGGAGGCGGGGGCCTCTCTGGAAACACCATATATTTT. It is translated as CASRGGGGLSGNTIYF. Full variable domain (rest looked up from reference TRBV5-6 and TRBJ1-3): DAGVTQSPTHLIKTRGQQVTLRCSPKSGHDTVSWYQQALGQGPQFIFQYYEEEERQRGNFPDRFSGHQFPNYSSELNVNALLLGDSALYLCASRGGGGLSGNTIYFGEGSWLTVV.

Note on this clone: The same CDR3 can be traced to other DNA sequences in this sample. The gene calls are TRBV5-1 and TRBJ1-3; possibly TRBD1 for D (5 bases). This CDR3 has 14 residues. Between the trimmed V and J ends, which lost 4 bases and 4 bases, there was a span of 12 bases. CDR1 is SGHRS and CDR2 is YFSETQ in the germline V gene. The DNA for the CDR3 is TGCGCCAGCAGCCCCCCGGGGGAAGGAAACACCATATATTTT. This sequence encodes CASSPPGEGNTIYF.

The chain joins TRBV7-8 to TRBJ1-5; D gene ambiguous. Germline loops: CDR1 SGHVS, CDR2 FQNEAQ. The V gene lost 0 bases and the J gene lost 4 bases, with 4 bases spanning the gap. This CDR3 is built from 13 residues. This CDR3 reads CASSLAENQPQHF. The CDR3 DNA sequence: TGTGCCAGCAGCTTAGCAGAGAATCAGCCCCAGCATTTT.

CDR3 sequence reads: CASRPTGSYGYTF. CDR3 in DNA: TGTGCCAGCAGGCCTACAGGGTCCTATGGCTACACCTTC. The chain carries TRBV27 and TRBJ1-2; D perhaps matches TRBD1 (6 bases). The CDR3 is 13 residues long. V lost 6 bases, J lost 4 bases, and 12 bases lay in between. Germline V CDR1 and CDR2: MNHEY, SMNVEV (reference sequence).